The 25 T cell receptor beta chains in this list originate from one sample, sequenced in a study of control samples from healthy donors and cancer patients. Only in-frame clones appear in the TCRdb table, and some are missing; sequencing was by immunoSEQ multiplex PCR. The table lists about 48,000 clones, roughly 93% of them singletons. The specimen sequenced was PBMCs. The source is a woman aged 45-60 years with head and neck cancer.

This sequence joins TRBV5-1 and TRBJ2-7; the match to TRBD1 covers 9 bases. The junction had 14 bases not matched to a gene; V was cut back by 4 bases and J by 6 bases. The CDR3 contains 16 residues. Per the germline V gene, CDR1 is SGHRS and CDR2 is YFSETQ. CDR3 DNA: TGCGCCAGCAGCCGTAGTGTAACCGGGACAGGGAGCGAGCAGTACTTC. Protein sequence: CASSRSVTGTGSEQYF.

The chain links TRBV23-1 to TRBJ2-5; a possible D gene is TRBD2 (6 bases). TRBV23-1 is identified as an open reading frame with a role that is uncertain. The CDR3 loop spans 14 amino acids. V lost 4 bases to trimming and J lost 5 bases, with 14 bases between them. CDR3 sequence reads: CASSRRGVGETQYF. CDR3 in DNA: TGCGCCAGCAGTCGTCGCGGGGTTGGGGAGACCCAGTACTTC.

The J gene is TRBJ2-5, the V gene TRBV30, with a possible D match to TRBD2 (6 bases). V was trimmed by 4 bases and J by 5 bases, leaving 11 bases between them. The germline gives CDR1 GTSNPN, CDR2 SVGIG (reference sequence). This CDR3 contains 12 residues. Here the CDR3 reads CAWTTGDETQYF. The CDR3 region has the DNA TGTGCCTGGACTACGGGGGATGAGACCCAGTACTTC.

This chain uses TRBV7-9 with TRBJ2-3, with 14 bases fitting TRBD2. The germline CDR1 and CDR2 sequences are SEHNR and FQNEAQ (reference sequence). The CDR3 loop spans 12 amino acids. The DNA of the CDR3 is TGTGGGACTAGCGGGAGGTCGGATACGCAGTATTTT. This translates into CGTSGRSDTQYF.

The J gene is TRBJ2-7, the V gene TRBV15; D not certain. Germline lookup yields CDR1 LNHNV and CDR2 YYDKDF (reference sequence). The CDR3 runs 17 residues. V was cut by 2 bases and J by 1 base, with 18 bases left in between. The CDR3 sequence: CATSRLPNLHSSYEQYF. The CDR3 DNA is TGTGCCACCAGCAGATTACCTAATCTCCATTCTTCCTACGAGCAGTACTTC.

This chain connects TRBV11-3 to TRBJ2-5; D is unclear. Trimming cost V 0 bases and J 5 bases, with 13 bases left between them. This CDR3 has 15 amino acids. Per the germline V gene, CDR1 is SGHNT and CDR2 is YENEEA. Written as DNA, the CDR3 is TGTGCCAGCAGCTTAGAGCACGCCTCCGGGGAGACCCAGTACTTC. Its protein is CASSLEHASGETQYF. The full variable domain, with the rest looked up from reference TRBV11-3 and TRBJ2-5, is EAGVVQSPRYKIIEKKQPVAFWCNPISGHNTLYWYLQNLGQGPELLIRYENEEAVDDSQLPKDRFSAERLKGVDSTLKIQPAELGDSAVYLCASSLEHASGETQYFGPGTRLLVL.

The CDR3, as DNA: TGTGCCAGCAGTTTAATTGGGGGCAATCAGCCCCAGCATTTT. As protein: CASSLIGGNQPQHF. The V gene is TRBV28, the J gene TRBJ1-5; D is uncertain. CDR1 is MDHEN and CDR2 is SYDVKM in the germline V gene. The CDR3 totals 14 residues. V dropped 2 bases and J dropped 2 bases, with 7 bases sitting between them.

A single count supports this clone. The J gene is TRBJ1-3, the V gene TRBV5-6; D unclear. V was trimmed by 2 bases and J by 2 bases, leaving 5 bases between them. The CDR3 is 13 amino acids. Germline V lookup: CDR1 SGHDT, CDR2 YYEEEE. CDR3 residues: CASSFGAGNTIYF. The CDR3 coding sequence is TGTGCCAGCAGCTTCGGAGCTGGAAACACCATATATTTT.

The chain has TRBV19 and TRBJ1-1; D may be TRBD1 (6 bases). Germline CDR1 reads LNHDA; CDR2 reads SQIVND (reference sequence). The CDR3 has 15 amino acids. Trimming pared 7 bases from V and 2 bases from J, leaving 17 bases between. The CDR3 here is CASTRGQIVNTEAFF. As DNA, the CDR3 is TGTGCCAGTACTCGGGGGCAGATCGTCAACACTGAAGCTTTCTTT.

The CDR3 DNA is TGCGCCAGCAGCCCGGGCCAAGGCGGCGGGGAGCTGTTTTTT. Its protein product is CASSPGQGGGELFF. This chain connects TRBV5-1 to TRBJ2-2; D is uncertain. The CDR3 sequence is 14 residues long. CDR1 is SGHRS, CDR2 YFSETQ, per germline. V lost 4 bases and J 7 bases, leaving 14 bases between the germline ends.

The CDR3 loop reads CASGGTYGYTF. Here the CDR3 DNA reads TGTGCCAGTGGGGGAACCTATGGCTACACCTTC. The gene calls are TRBV5-5 and TRBJ1-2; maybe TRBD1 (5 bases). In germline, CDR1 is SGHKS, CDR2 YYEKEE (reference sequence). Trimming shortened V by 8 bases and J by 4 bases, and 9 bases separated the two germline ends. The CDR3 sequence is 11 residues long.

The chain couples TRBV28 to TRBJ1-2; 11 bases align to TRBD1. The CDR3 loop spans 14 amino acids. V shed 7 bases, J shed 8 bases, and the junction held 9 bases outside the gene matches. The V gene's germline CDR1 is MDHEN and CDR2 SYDVKM. The CDR3 region has the DNA TGTGCCAGCACCTCCGGGACAGGGGGTTTCGGCTACACCTTC. It yields the protein CASTSGTGGFGYTF.

In this sample, this clone turned up once. The chain is built from TRBV19 and TRBJ1-1, with D perhaps matching TRBD1 (6 bases). Germline values: CDR1 LNHDA, CDR2 SQIVND (reference sequence). The CDR3 sequence is 16 residues long. With 5 bases removed from V and 7 bases from J, the gap between germline ends came to 23 bases. CDR3 in amino acids: CASSGAVGAGVIEAFF. For the CDR3, the DNA is TGTGCCAGTAGTGGAGCGGTGGGGGCTGGGGTCATTGAAGCTTTCTTT.

The CDR3 loop is CASSSTTGGNYGYTF. CDR3 nucleotide sequence: TGTGCCAGCAGCTCTACGACAGGGGGCAACTATGGCTACACCTTC. V is TRBV7-9 and J is TRBJ1-2; TRBD1 matches at 10 bases. This CDR3 has 15 residues. V dropped 4 bases and J dropped 2; count of bases not matched to a gene: 4. Per the germline V gene, CDR1 is SEHNR and CDR2 is FQNEAQ (reference sequence).

The chain combines TRBV18 with TRBJ2-1; TRBD1 is a possible D gene (5 bases). V was shortened by 1 base and J by 3 bases, with 13 bases between the two germline ends. CDR1 and CDR2 from the germline V gene are KGHSH and LQKENI. CDR3 size: 16 residues. CDR3 amino acids: CASSPRTNRDYNEQFF. CDR3 sequence (DNA): TGTGCCAGCTCACCACGGACAAATAGAGACTACAATGAGCAGTTCTTC.

In DNA, the CDR3 is TGCGCCAGCAGCTTGCTGGGAAATGGCTACACCTTC. It is translated as CASSLLGNGYTF. The rearrangement joins TRBV5-1 to TRBJ1-2; no clear D gene. With 1 base removed from V and 6 bases from J, the gap between germline ends came to 7 bases. The CDR3 covers 12 residues. Germline V gene lookup returns CDR1 SGHRS and CDR2 YFSETQ.

J is TRBJ1-2 and V is TRBV28; 7 bases line up with TRBD1. The trim removed 6 bases at V and 3 bases at J, leaving 10 bases unmatched. In germline, CDR1 is MDHEN, CDR2 SYDVKM. The CDR3 spans 15 residues. The CDR3 here is CASSLGGTVHYGYTF. In DNA form, the CDR3 reads TGTGCCAGCAGCTTAGGGGGGACAGTTCACTATGGCTACACCTTC.

The J gene is TRBJ2-1, the V gene TRBV18; 11 nucleotides agree with TRBD1. J lost 0 bases, V lost 4 bases, and 5 bases had no gene match. The germline V gene encodes CDR1 KGHSH and CDR2 LQKENI. The length of the CDR3 is 17 residues. The CDR3 here is CASSRPGTGGSYNEQFF. The CDR3 DNA is TGTGCCAGCTCACGGCCCGGGACAGGGGGCTCCTACAATGAGCAGTTCTTC.

This clone was observed once. V is TRBV28 and J is TRBJ2-5; the D gene is possibly TRBD1 (5 bases). The CDR3 runs to 15 residues. V was shortened by 2 bases and J by 0 bases, with 10 bases between the two germline ends. Germline lookup yields CDR1 MDHEN and CDR2 SYDVKM. The CDR3 region is CASSLGRVYQETQYF. The CDR3 DNA reads as TGTGCCAGCAGTTTAGGCAGGGTGTACCAAGAGACCCAGTACTTC.

The CDR3 DNA follows: TGTGCCAGCGGGACTCTGGTACAGGACACTGAAGCTTTCTTT. Protein: CASGTLVQDTEAFF. V gene TRBV2 combines with J gene TRBJ1-1; a weak D match, TRBD1 (5 bases). The CDR3 is 14 amino acids. V was shortened by 8 bases and J by 3 bases, with 16 bases between the two germline ends. Per germline, CDR1 SNHLY and CDR2 FYNNEI.

J is TRBJ2-2 and V is TRBV2, with D perhaps matching TRBD1 (7 bases). CDR1 and CDR2 (germline): SNHLY, FYNNEI. The ends were cut back, 8 bases at V and 6 bases at J, with 16 bases in the middle. The CDR3 has 14 residues. DNA for the CDR3: TGTGCCAGCCACTCAGGGGGAGGCCCCGGGGAGCTGTTTTTT. It yields the protein CASHSGGGPGELFF.

The chain couples TRBV2 to TRBJ1-1; D uncertain. With 6 bases removed from V and 4 bases from J, the gap between germline ends came to 6 bases. The CDR3 sequence is 11 residues long. From germline, CDR1 is SNHLY and CDR2 FYNNEI. CDR3 residues: CASRYSTEAFF. The CDR3 DNA is TGTGCCAGCAGGTACAGCACTGAAGCTTTCTTT.

The chain couples TRBV5-6 to TRBJ2-1, with TRBD2 identical over 8 bases. Per the germline V gene, CDR1 is SGHDT and CDR2 is YYEEEE. The CDR3 is 16 residues long. With 3 bases clipped from V and 2 bases from J, the junction kept 7 bases outside the gene matches. This CDR3 is CASSYPWREAYNEQFF. CDR3 bases: TGTGCCAGCAGCTATCCGTGGCGGGAGGCCTACAATGAGCAGTTCTTC.

The chain has TRBV19 and TRBJ2-7; TRBD2 aligns across 12 bases. CDR1 is LNHDA, CDR2 SQIVND, per germline (reference sequence). The CDR3 contains 15 residues. V lost 5 bases to trimming and J lost 7 bases; unmatched junction nucleotides: 9. In DNA, the CDR3 is TGTGCCAGTAGTTCCGGACTAGCGGGGCTGGGAGAGCAGTACTTC. Protein sequence: CASSSGLAGLGEQYF.

This chain links TRBV12-5 with TRBJ1-2; the D is unclear. The CDR3 length is 13 residues. Germline assignment: CDR1 LGHNT and CDR2 FRNRAP. Between the trimmed V and J ends, which lost 2 bases and 7 bases, there was a span of 11 bases. The CDR3 is CASGLIGRLGYTF. For the CDR3, the DNA is TGTGCTAGTGGTTTGATAGGCAGACTTGGCTACACCTTC.